The present T cell receptor beta chain was sequenced within a study of cytomegalovirus exposure and HLA in healthy donors. TCRdb keeps only in-frame clones here, not all; method: immunoSEQ multiplex PCR. The sample consists of a few hundred thousand clones, just over 85% of them appearing once. This clone was detected only once. This CDR3 is built from 14 residues. V lost 2 bases to trimming and J lost 1 base, with 11 bases between them. Per the germline V gene, CDR1 is GTSNPN and CDR2 is SVGIG (reference sequence). Source material: PBMCs. The sequence was collected from a woman in her late teens or twenties in good health and CMV-seronegative. The rearrangement joins TRBV30 to TRBJ1-1; D ambiguous. This CDR3 reads CAWSPPPGNTEAFF. CDR3 in DNA: TGTGCCTGGAGTCCACCCCCCGGGAACACTGAAGCTTTCTTT.